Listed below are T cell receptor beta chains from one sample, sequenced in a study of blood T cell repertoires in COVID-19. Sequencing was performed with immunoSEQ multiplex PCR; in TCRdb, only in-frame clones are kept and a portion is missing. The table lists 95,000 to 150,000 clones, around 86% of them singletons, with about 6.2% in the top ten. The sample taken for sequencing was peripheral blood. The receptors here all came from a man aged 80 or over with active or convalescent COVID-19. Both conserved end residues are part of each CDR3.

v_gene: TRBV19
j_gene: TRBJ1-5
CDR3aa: CASSIEGRFNQPQHF

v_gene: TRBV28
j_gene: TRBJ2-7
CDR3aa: CASTRLLAGGGEQYF

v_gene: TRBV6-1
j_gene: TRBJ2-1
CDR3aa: CASSELGLFPGEQFF

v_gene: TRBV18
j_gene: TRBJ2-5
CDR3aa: CASSLQAGVPQETQYF

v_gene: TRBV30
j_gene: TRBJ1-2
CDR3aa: CAWSVYGTGVGGYTF

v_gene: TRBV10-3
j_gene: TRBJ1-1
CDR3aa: CAISEITGSLAAFF

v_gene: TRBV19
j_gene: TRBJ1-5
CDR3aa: CASRGGPVSNQPQHF

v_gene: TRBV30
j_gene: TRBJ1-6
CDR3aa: CAWRGQGEGSPLHF

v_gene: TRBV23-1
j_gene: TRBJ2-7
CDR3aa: CASSQYGTGAYEQYF

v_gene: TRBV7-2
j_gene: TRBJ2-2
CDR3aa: CASSLTSTGELFF

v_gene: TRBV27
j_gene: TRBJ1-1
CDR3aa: CASSQQGSNTEAFF

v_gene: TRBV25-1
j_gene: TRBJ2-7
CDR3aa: CASSEWGRATLDDEQYF

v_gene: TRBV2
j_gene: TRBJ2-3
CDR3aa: CASRAGTLVSQYF

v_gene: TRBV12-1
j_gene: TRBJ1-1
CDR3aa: CASSFRKGTVNTEAFF

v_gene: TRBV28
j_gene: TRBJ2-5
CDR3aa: CASSLLGGAETQYF

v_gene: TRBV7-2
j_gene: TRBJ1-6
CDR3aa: CASSLYRDSPLHF

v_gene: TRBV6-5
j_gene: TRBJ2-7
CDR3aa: CASSYTYSSYEQYF

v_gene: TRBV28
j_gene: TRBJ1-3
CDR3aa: CASSLSLSGNTIYF

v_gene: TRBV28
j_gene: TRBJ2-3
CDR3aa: CASKAGGSTDTQYF

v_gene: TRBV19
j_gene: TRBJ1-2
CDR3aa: CASKNQGSGYTF

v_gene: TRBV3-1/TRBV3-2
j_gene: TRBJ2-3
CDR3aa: CASRRKRGYTDTQYF

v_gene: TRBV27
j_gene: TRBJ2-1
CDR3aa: CASSPFWDSLGQFF

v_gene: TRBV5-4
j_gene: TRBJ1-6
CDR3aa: CASSLGGLGNNSPLHF

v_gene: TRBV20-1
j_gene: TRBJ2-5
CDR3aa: CSASHSETQYF

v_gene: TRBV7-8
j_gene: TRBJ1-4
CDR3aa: CASSSIGESEKLFF

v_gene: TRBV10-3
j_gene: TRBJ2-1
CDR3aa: CATRVGTSGNNEQFF

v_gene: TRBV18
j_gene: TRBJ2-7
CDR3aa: CASSPGQGLGYEQYF

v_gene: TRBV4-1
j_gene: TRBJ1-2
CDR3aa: CASSRKSKQGADYGYTF

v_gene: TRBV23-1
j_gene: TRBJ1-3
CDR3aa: CASSQSGQSWTANTIYF

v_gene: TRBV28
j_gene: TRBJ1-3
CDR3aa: CASSRQSSGNTIYF

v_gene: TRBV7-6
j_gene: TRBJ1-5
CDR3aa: CASSWEERQPQHF

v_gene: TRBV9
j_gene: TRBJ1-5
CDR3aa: CASSETGTNQPQHF

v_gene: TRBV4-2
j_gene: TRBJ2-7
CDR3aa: CASSQDLAGGYYEQYF

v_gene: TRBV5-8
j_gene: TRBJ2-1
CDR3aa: CASSLYAGTKHNEQFF

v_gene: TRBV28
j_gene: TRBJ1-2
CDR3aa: CASKVSGANSYTF

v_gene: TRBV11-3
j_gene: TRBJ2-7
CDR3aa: CASSSGQGKSEQYF

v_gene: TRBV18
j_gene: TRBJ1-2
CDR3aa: CASSPVQNGYTF

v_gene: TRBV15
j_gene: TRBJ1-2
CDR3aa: CATSREGGRYNYGYTF

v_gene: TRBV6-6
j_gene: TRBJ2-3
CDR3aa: CASSRRLAGRRGTDTQYF

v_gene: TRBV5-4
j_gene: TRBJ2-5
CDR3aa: CASSGGQLYQETQYF

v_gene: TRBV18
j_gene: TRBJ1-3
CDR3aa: CASSPVQGTSGNTIYF

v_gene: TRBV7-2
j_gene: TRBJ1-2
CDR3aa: CASSLVARGQAYGYTF

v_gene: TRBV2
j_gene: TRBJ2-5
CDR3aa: CASNSGGETQYF

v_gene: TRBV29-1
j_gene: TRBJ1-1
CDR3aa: CSVEGQVMNTEAFF

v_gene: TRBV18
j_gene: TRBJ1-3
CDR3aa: CASSPAGQLRSGNTIYF

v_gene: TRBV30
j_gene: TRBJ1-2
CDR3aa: CAWSVKGQRLGGYTF

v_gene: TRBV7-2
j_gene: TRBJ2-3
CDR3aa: CASSLTLAGAGTQYF